The sequence of this T cell receptor (beta chain) was determined in a study of OX40 agonist ivuxolimab in advanced cancers. Study-wide background: Intravenous ivuxolimab at 0.01 to 10 mg/kg was given to patients every 2 weeks.

This CDR3 contains 12 residues. Germline lookup yields CDR1 LNHDA and CDR2 SQIVND (reference sequence). V was cut by 5 bases and J by 6 bases, with 11 bases left in between. The protocol was immunoSEQ multiplex PCR, while the TCRdb copy is restricted to in-frame clones and leaves out a portion. The data contain roughly 40,000 clones, about 88% of them seen just once; the ten biggest clones take up 13%. The rearrangement links TRBV19 to TRBJ2-7, with TRBD1 as a possible D gene (6 bases). Sequenced material: CD4+ or CD8+ T cells sorted from blood, taken in a trial of the OX40 agonist ivuxolimab. The receptor was isolated from an adult with an advanced solid tumor such as melanoma, head and neck, liver or kidney cancer. CDR3 nucleotide sequence: TGTGCCAGTAGTGAACAGGGTATCGAGCAGTACTTC. It specifies CASSEQGIEQYF.